The entry that follows covers one T cell receptor (beta chain) sequence. This receptor's antigen is unknown. No base quality values were provided; no much bigger clone lies one nucleotide off. These data are taken from a study of OX40 agonist ivuxolimab in advanced cancers. Describing the broader study: Ivuxolimab, which targeted the costimulatory receptor OX40 (CD134), was an agonistic, fully human IgG2 monoclonal antibody. Intravenous ivuxolimab was administered to patients every 2 weeks at six dose levels: 0.01, 0.1, 0.3, 1.5, 3 and 10 mg/kg. Among the 52 dose-escalation patients, around 20 had hepatocellular carcinoma, 15 melanoma, 9 renal cell carcinoma and 9 head and neck cancer. The dose-escalation cohort was 80% to 90% male with a mean age of about 60 years, ranging from about 23 to 85. Patients were allowed to have had prior anti-PD-1, anti-PD-L1 or anti-CTLA-4 therapy, and 40% to 45% of the dose-escalation patients had previously received checkpoint inhibitors. Partial responses occurred in three dose-escalation patients, of whom one had hepatocellular carcinoma and two had cutaneous melanoma. Peripheral TCRbeta sequencing was intended to test whether TCR sequence diversity was altered and clonal T-cell expansion was caused by ivuxolimab. The monotherapy dose-escalation portion (N = 52 patients) of the phase I ivuxolimab trial is reported in the paper.

Here is what the overall study found, with its caveats: Low levels of normalized T-cell clonal expansion were also seen in some patients who did not respond. After ivuxolimab, CD8+ T cells had more expanded clones than CD4+ T cells on average. Clonal expansion of both CD4+ and CD8+ blood T cells was observed from baseline to week 6 at doses 0.1 to 3.0 mg/kg. In partial responders in the 0.1-3.0 mg/kg groups, normalized peripheral clonal expansion was found to be among the lowest, especially among CD8+ T cells. The antigen specificity of the clonally expanded peripheral T cells was not determined.

Genomic DNA was extracted from sorted cells for sequencing of the TCRbeta CDR3 region. The immunoSEQ Assay was used to sequence the TCRbeta CDR3 regions. Drawn from immuneACCESS, this table holds only the in-frame rearrangements with V and J called that TCRdb kept. Clones are partly lost; checked studies trace under half to an unresolved V gene and leave the rest unexplained. A total of 70,000 to 80,000 clones appear in this sample, roughly 90% of them only once. Roughly 0.44% of the sample is in the top ten clones. The germline V gene supplies CDR1 KGHSH and CDR2 LQKENI. The CDR3 covers 14 residues, taking in both the cysteine and the phenylalanine. Only the CDR3 DNA is retained, 42 bases long and in frame from the first base. V is reduced by 5 bases and J by 10 bases, leaving a spacing of 15 bases between them. The trial excluded patients who had a history of autoimmune disease or who were on systemic immunosuppression. In every dose cohort, peripheral blood was drawn for TCR sequencing at baseline, cycle 4 day 1, and cycle 7 day 1. The samples were taken from a phase I, first-in-human, multicenter, open-label dose-escalation trial of ivuxolimab. Adults with locally advanced or metastatic melanoma, renal cell, hepatocellular, or head and neck squamous cell carcinoma were enrolled in the trial. Before TCR sequencing, CD4+ and CD8+ T cells were separately sorted from peripheral blood.

The sample here was CD4+ or CD8+ T cells sorted from blood, taken in a trial of the OX40 agonist ivuxolimab. This TCR was sampled from an adult with an advanced solid tumor such as melanoma, head and neck, liver or kidney cancer. The chain is assembled from TRBV18 and TRBJ1-6; TRBD1 is perhaps the D gene, given 6 matching bases. This receptor has the CDR3 CASSVDRRFSPLHF. The DNA reads TGTGCCAGCTCAGTGGACAGACGCTTCTCACCCCTCCACTTT.